This is a list of T cell receptor beta chains from one sample in a study of blood T cells in healthy people across ages. TCRdb processed the 5' RACE reads anew with MiXCR; each CDR3 protein has one entry. The profile shows about 940,000 distinct CDR3 sequences, around 46% of them singletons. Sequences were obtained from blood. All receptors come from a man aged 25 to 40 in good health. Both conserved end residues are part of each CDR3. D genes are given only for firm matches. The listing skips clone size in some rows; elsewhere it reads once, few, many or a size class.

j_call: TRBJ1-2; d_call: .; clone_size: .; v_call: TRBV5-5; cdr3_aa: CASSLALGRKYGYTF; cdr3_nt: TGTGCCAGCAGCTTGGCCCTGGGAAGGAAGTATGGCTACACCTTC
j_call: TRBJ1-1; d_call: TRBD1; clone_size: .; v_call: TRBV7-9; cdr3_aa: CASRATGVNTEAFF; cdr3_nt: TGTGCCAGCAGGGCGACAGGGGTGAACACTGAAGCTTTCTTT
j_call: TRBJ1-1; d_call: .; clone_size: .; v_call: TRBV28; cdr3_aa: CASSFGGGSNTEAFF; cdr3_nt: TGTGCCAGCAGTTTCGGGGGCGGATCGAACACTGAAGCTTTCTTT
j_call: TRBJ1-6; d_call: TRBD1; clone_size: few; v_call: TRBV7-8; cdr3_aa: CASSRDRASSYNSPLHF; cdr3_nt: TGTGCCAGCAGCCGCGACAGGGCGAGCTCCTATAATTCACCCCTCCACTTT
j_call: TRBJ2-7; d_call: .; clone_size: .; v_call: TRBV28; cdr3_aa: CAIRVTVYEQYF; cdr3_nt: TGTGCCATCAGGGTGACAGTTTACGAGCAGTACTTC
j_call: TRBJ2-7; d_call: TRBD2; clone_size: .; v_call: TRBV28; cdr3_aa: CASSLRGGEQDF; cdr3_nt: TGTGCCAGCAGTTTACGCGGGGGAGAGCAGGACTTC
j_call: TRBJ2-3; d_call: .; clone_size: .; v_call: TRBV13; cdr3_aa: CASSGVIRTEITDTQYF; cdr3_nt: TGTGCCAGCAGCGGCGTGATAAGGACCGAAATCACAGATACGCAGTATTTT
j_call: TRBJ1-1; d_call: .; clone_size: .; v_call: TRBV5-7; cdr3_aa: CASSCPGRGLNTEAFF; cdr3_nt: TGTGCCAGCAGCTGCCCCGGTCGGGGATTGAACACTGAAGCTTTCTTT
j_call: TRBJ2-7; d_call: .; clone_size: few; v_call: TRBV7-9; cdr3_aa: CASSLGVDEQYF; cdr3_nt: TGTGCCAGCAGCTTAGGAGTGGACGAGCAGTACTTC
j_call: TRBJ1-2; d_call: .; clone_size: few; v_call: TRBV7-9; cdr3_aa: CASSLAGTGNLNHHNYGYTF; cdr3_nt: TGTGCCAGCAGCTTAGCGGGGACGGGGAACTTGAACCACCATAACTATGGCTACACCTTC
j_call: TRBJ2-1; d_call: .; clone_size: .; v_call: TRBV2; cdr3_aa: CASSDAPLGEQFF; cdr3_nt: TGTGCCAGCAGTGATGCCCCCCTTGGGGAGCAGTTCTTC
j_call: TRBJ2-1; d_call: TRBD1; clone_size: .; v_call: TRBV7-2; cdr3_aa: CASSPTGDLGNEQFF; cdr3_nt: TGTGCCAGCAGCCCGACAGGGGATTTGGGGAATGAGCAGTTCTTC
j_call: TRBJ1-2; d_call: .; clone_size: .; v_call: TRBV7-9; cdr3_aa: CASSFEGYTF; cdr3_nt: TGTGCCAGCAGCTTCGAGGGCTACACCTTC
j_call: TRBJ2-7; d_call: .; clone_size: .; v_call: TRBV12-3/TRBV12-4; cdr3_aa: CASSVGRGSEQYF; cdr3_nt: TGTGCCAGCAGTGTAGGACGTGGCTCCGAGCAGTACTTC
j_call: TRBJ2-1; d_call: TRBD1; clone_size: .; v_call: TRBV29-1; cdr3_aa: CSQGEVGQGLNNEQFF; cdr3_nt: TGCAGCCAGGGAGAGGTGGGACAGGGGCTAAACAATGAGCAGTTCTTC
j_call: TRBJ2-3; d_call: TRBD2; clone_size: few; v_call: TRBV4-2; cdr3_aa: CASSQDLAGAEDTQYF; cdr3_nt: TGTGCCAGCAGCCAAGATTTAGCGGGGGCTGAAGATACGCAGTATTTT
j_call: TRBJ2-7; d_call: TRBD1; clone_size: few; v_call: TRBV6-2/TRBV6-3; cdr3_aa: CASSYSRQGVYEQYF; cdr3_nt: TGTGCCAGCAGTTATTCCCGACAGGGGGTCTACGAGCAGTACTTC
j_call: TRBJ2-7; d_call: TRBD1; clone_size: few; v_call: TRBV29-1; cdr3_aa: CSVPGTGRFEQYF; cdr3_nt: TGCAGCGTTCCGGGGACAGGGAGGTTCGAGCAGTACTTC
j_call: TRBJ2-7; d_call: TRBD1; clone_size: .; v_call: TRBV30; cdr3_aa: CACAWDRDYEQYF; cdr3_nt: TGTGCCTGTGCCTGGGACAGGGATTACGAGCAGTACTTC
j_call: TRBJ1-5; d_call: .; clone_size: .; v_call: TRBV2; cdr3_aa: CASQVSWTATQPQHF; cdr3_nt: TGTGCCAGTCAGGTTTCCTGGACAGCCACTCAGCCCCAGCATTTT
j_call: TRBJ2-3; d_call: TRBD2; clone_size: .; v_call: TRBV28; cdr3_aa: CASSSGLAGLADTQYF; cdr3_nt: TGTGCCAGCAGTTCGGGACTAGCGGGCCTCGCAGATACGCAGTATTTT
j_call: TRBJ2-7; d_call: TRBD1; clone_size: .; v_call: TRBV5-1; cdr3_aa: CARSFRGPSYEQYF; cdr3_nt: TGCGCCCGCAGCTTCAGGGGGCCAAGCTACGAGCAGTACTTC
j_call: TRBJ2-3; d_call: .; clone_size: few; v_call: TRBV7-9; cdr3_aa: CASGLGLANTDTQYF; cdr3_nt: TGTGCCAGCGGGCTGGGGCTAGCGAACACAGATACGCAGTATTTT
j_call: TRBJ2-7; d_call: TRBD1; clone_size: .; v_call: TRBV10-3; cdr3_aa: CAISEFPDRALDEQYF; cdr3_nt: TGTGCCATCAGTGAGTTTCCGGACAGGGCCCTTGATGAGCAGTACTTC
j_call: TRBJ2-3; d_call: TRBD1; clone_size: .; v_call: TRBV29-1; cdr3_aa: CSVRGGQGADGDTQYF; cdr3_nt: TGCAGCGTTAGAGGGGGGCAGGGGGCGGATGGAGATACGCAGTATTTT
j_call: TRBJ1-6; d_call: .; clone_size: .; v_call: TRBV27; cdr3_aa: CASSPPGAFNSPLHF; cdr3_nt: TGTGCCAGCAGTCCCCCGGGGGCGTTTAATTCACCCCTCCACTTT
j_call: TRBJ2-7; d_call: TRBD1; clone_size: few; v_call: TRBV3-1; cdr3_aa: CASSRWTGENEQYF; cdr3_nt: TGTGCCAGCAGCCGGTGGACAGGGGAAAACGAGCAGTACTTC
j_call: TRBJ2-7; d_call: TRBD2; clone_size: few; v_call: TRBV28; cdr3_aa: CASTSGGRNYEQYF; cdr3_nt: TGTGCCAGCACCTCGGGGGGGAGAAACTACGAGCAGTACTTC
j_call: TRBJ1-5; d_call: .; clone_size: .; v_call: TRBV6-4; cdr3_aa: CASSDVPSNQPQHF; cdr3_nt: TGTGCCAGCAGTGACGTCCCTAGCAATCAGCCCCAGCATTTT
j_call: TRBJ2-7; d_call: .; clone_size: once; v_call: TRBV2; cdr3_aa: CASTLADTYMNHEQYF; cdr3_nt: TGTGCCAGCACCCTTGCCGATACCTACATGAACCACGAGCAGTACTTC
j_call: TRBJ2-2; d_call: TRBD2; clone_size: few; v_call: TRBV7-8; cdr3_aa: CASSSSGQRGKEAGELFF; cdr3_nt: TGTGCCAGCAGCTCCTCGGGCCAGCGGGGCAAGGAAGCCGGGGAGCTGTTTTTT
j_call: TRBJ2-1; d_call: .; clone_size: .; v_call: TRBV5-5; cdr3_aa: CASSLIASGDTEQFF; cdr3_nt: TGTGCCAGCAGCTTGATTGCCTCGGGGGACACTGAGCAGTTCTTC
j_call: TRBJ2-2; d_call: .; clone_size: .; v_call: TRBV6-6; cdr3_aa: CASSSSPGYVNTGELFF; cdr3_nt: TGTGCCAGCAGTTCCTCGCCGGGTTACGTGAACACCGGGGAGCTGTTTTTT
j_call: TRBJ2-7; d_call: .; clone_size: .; v_call: TRBV20-1; cdr3_aa: CSARDQGHRYEQYF; cdr3_nt: TGCAGTGCTAGAGATCAAGGACACCGCTACGAGCAGTACTTC
j_call: TRBJ2-1; d_call: TRBD2; clone_size: .; v_call: TRBV3-1; cdr3_aa: CASSRRTRENEQFF; cdr3_nt: TGTGCCAGCAGCCGGAGGACTAGGGAGAATGAGCAGTTCTTC
j_call: TRBJ2-1; d_call: .; clone_size: few; v_call: TRBV30; cdr3_aa: CAYLPGLLGALKNEQFF; cdr3_nt: TGTGCCTACCTGCCGGGTTTGTTGGGGGCCTTAAAGAATGAGCAGTTCTTC
j_call: TRBJ2-3; d_call: .; clone_size: .; v_call: TRBV5-1; cdr3_aa: CASSLARPEDTQYF; cdr3_nt: TGCGCCAGCAGCTTGGCCAGGCCCGAAGATACGCAGTATTTT
j_call: TRBJ2-5; d_call: TRBD1; clone_size: few; v_call: TRBV6-2/TRBV6-3; cdr3_aa: CASSTTGAKTQYF; cdr3_nt: TGTGCCAGCAGTACCACAGGGGCCAAGACCCAGTACTTC
j_call: TRBJ2-7; d_call: .; clone_size: .; v_call: TRBV15; cdr3_aa: CATSRDRGDEQYF; cdr3_nt: TGTGCCACCAGCAGAGATCGAGGGGATGAGCAGTACTTC
j_call: TRBJ1-2; d_call: TRBD1; clone_size: many; v_call: TRBV4-2; cdr3_aa: CASSQAEGQDYGYTF; cdr3_nt: TGTGCCAGCAGCCAGGCGGAGGGACAGGACTATGGCTACACCTTC
j_call: TRBJ2-7; d_call: .; clone_size: few; v_call: TRBV10-3; cdr3_aa: CAISASGSNEQYF; cdr3_nt: TGTGCCATCAGTGCTTCAGGGTCGAACGAGCAGTACTTC
j_call: TRBJ2-3; d_call: TRBD1; clone_size: few; v_call: TRBV24-1; cdr3_aa: CATGDRVGSDTQYF; cdr3_nt: TGTGCCACCGGCGACAGGGTAGGATCAGATACGCAGTATTTT
j_call: TRBJ2-3; d_call: .; clone_size: .; v_call: TRBV7-2; cdr3_aa: CASSLMRTSTDTQYF; cdr3_nt: TGTGCCAGCAGCTTAATGCGAACTAGCACAGATACGCAGTATTTT
j_call: TRBJ2-1; d_call: .; clone_size: .; v_call: TRBV20-1; cdr3_aa: CSAGSREQFF; cdr3_nt: TGCAGTGCTGGTTCTAGAGAGCAGTTCTTC
j_call: TRBJ1-1; d_call: .; clone_size: .; v_call: TRBV4-3; cdr3_aa: CASSFGVEAFF; cdr3_nt: TGCGCCAGCAGCTTCGGGGTTGAAGCTTTCTTT
j_call: TRBJ1-6; d_call: .; clone_size: .; v_call: TRBV4-3; cdr3_aa: CASSQEGSNNSPLHF; cdr3_nt: TGCGCCAGCAGCCAAGAAGGCAGTAATAATTCACCCCTCCACTTT
j_call: TRBJ2-3; d_call: .; clone_size: few; v_call: TRBV29-1; cdr3_aa: CSVPLRYTQYF; cdr3_nt: TGCAGCGTTCCTCTCCGGTATACGCAGTATTTT
j_call: TRBJ1-2; d_call: TRBD1; clone_size: few; v_call: TRBV9; cdr3_aa: CASSETGVYGYTF; cdr3_nt: TGTGCCAGCAGCGAAACAGGGGTCTATGGCTACACCTTC
j_call: TRBJ1-1; d_call: .; clone_size: once; v_call: TRBV19; cdr3_aa: CATRRAGNTEAFF; cdr3_nt: TGTGCCACCCGGAGGGCAGGGAACACTGAAGCTTTCTTT